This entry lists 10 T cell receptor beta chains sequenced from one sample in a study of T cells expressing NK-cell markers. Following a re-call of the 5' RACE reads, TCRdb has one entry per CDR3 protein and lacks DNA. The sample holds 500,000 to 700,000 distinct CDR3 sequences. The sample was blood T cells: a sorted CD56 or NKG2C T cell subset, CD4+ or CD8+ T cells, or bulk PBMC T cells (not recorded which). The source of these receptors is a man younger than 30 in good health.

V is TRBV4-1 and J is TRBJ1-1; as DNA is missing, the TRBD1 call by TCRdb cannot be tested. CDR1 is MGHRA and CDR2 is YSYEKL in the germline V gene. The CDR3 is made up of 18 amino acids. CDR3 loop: CASSQDGAGAPMNTEAFF.

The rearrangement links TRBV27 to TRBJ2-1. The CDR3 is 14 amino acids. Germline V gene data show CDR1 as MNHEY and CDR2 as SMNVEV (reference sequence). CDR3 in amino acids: CASSSNSMLNEQFF.

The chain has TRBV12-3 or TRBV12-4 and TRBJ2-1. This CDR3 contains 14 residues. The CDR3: CASSLAPKGNEQFF.

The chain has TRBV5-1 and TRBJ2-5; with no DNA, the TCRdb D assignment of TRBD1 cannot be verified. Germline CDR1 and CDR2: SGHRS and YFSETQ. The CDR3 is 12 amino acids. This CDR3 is CASGQGSETQYF. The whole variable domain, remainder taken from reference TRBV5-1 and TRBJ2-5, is KAGVTQTPRYLIKTRGQQVTLSCSPISGHRSVSWYQQTPGQGLQFLFEYFSETQRNKGNFPGRFSGRQFSNSRSEMNVSTLELGDSALYLCASGQGSETQYFGPGTRLLVL.

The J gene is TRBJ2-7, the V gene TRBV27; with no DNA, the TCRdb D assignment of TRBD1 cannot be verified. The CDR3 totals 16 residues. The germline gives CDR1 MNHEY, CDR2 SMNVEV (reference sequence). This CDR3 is CASSLRGDRKIYEQYF.

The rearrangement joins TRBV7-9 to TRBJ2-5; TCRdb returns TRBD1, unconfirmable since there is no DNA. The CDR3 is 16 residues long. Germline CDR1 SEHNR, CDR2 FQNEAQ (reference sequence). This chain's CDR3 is CASSLSGRGRRETQYF.

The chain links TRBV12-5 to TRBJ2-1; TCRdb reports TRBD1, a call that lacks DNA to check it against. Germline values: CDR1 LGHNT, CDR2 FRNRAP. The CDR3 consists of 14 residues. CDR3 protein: CASARTTGFDEQFF.

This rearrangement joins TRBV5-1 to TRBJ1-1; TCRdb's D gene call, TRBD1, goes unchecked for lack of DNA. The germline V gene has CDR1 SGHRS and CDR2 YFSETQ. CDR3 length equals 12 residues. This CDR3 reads CASSVPGAEAFF.

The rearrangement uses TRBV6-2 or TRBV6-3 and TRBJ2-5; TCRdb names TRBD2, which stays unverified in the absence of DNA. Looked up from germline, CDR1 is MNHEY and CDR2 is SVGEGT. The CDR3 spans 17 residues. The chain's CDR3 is CASRQISGRAAKGTQYF.

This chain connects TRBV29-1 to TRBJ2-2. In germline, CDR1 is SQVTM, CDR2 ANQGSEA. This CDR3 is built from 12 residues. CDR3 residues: CSVVGKTGELFF.